This is a list of T cell receptor beta chains from one sample in a study of control samples from healthy donors and cancer patients. TCRdb's copy holds only in-frame clones and misses some; the assay was immunoSEQ multiplex PCR. Of more than 60,000 clones in the sample, 85% to 90% were seen once. Sequenced input: PBMCs. The receptors here all came from a man aged 55-75 years with colorectal cancer. CDR3s include the opening cysteine and the closing phenylalanine or tryptophan. A D gene is named only where the DNA matches it firmly. Some rows have no size entry. The others give once, few or many, or a class for an expanded clone.

cdr3_nt: TGTGCCAGCTCACCGACGGGGGACAGGGCCCCTGAAGCTTTCTTT
cdr3_aa: CASSPTGDRAPEAFF
v_call: TRBV18
d_call: TRBD1
clone_size: NA
cdr3_length: 15
j_call: TRBJ1-1

cdr3_nt: TGCGCCAGCAGCAGCGGGGTTAGCACAGATACGCAGTATTTT
cdr3_aa: CASSSGVSTDTQYF
v_call: TRBV5-1
d_call: TRBD2
clone_size: NA
cdr3_length: 14
j_call: TRBJ2-3

cdr3_nt: TGTGCCATCAAGATTACACAGGGGACCCAGAACACCGGGGAGCTGTTTTTT
cdr3_aa: CAIKITQGTQNTGELFF
v_call: TRBV10-3
d_call: TRBD1
clone_size: NA
cdr3_length: 17
j_call: TRBJ2-2

cdr3_nt: TGTGCCAGCAGTGGGGGAGGGGGTCCTGCCTACGAGCAGTACTTT
cdr3_aa: CASSGGGGPAYEQYF
v_call: TRBV2
d_call: NA
clone_size: NA
cdr3_length: 15
j_call: TRBJ2-7

cdr3_nt: TGCGCCAGCAGGGGGAGGGGCCAGAGCACAGATACGCAGTATTTT
cdr3_aa: CASRGRGQSTDTQYF
v_call: TRBV4-1
d_call: TRBD2
clone_size: once
cdr3_length: 15
j_call: TRBJ2-3

cdr3_nt: TGTGCCAGCAGCCGCTCCCGGGGGTCAGGGAAGGATTGGGAGACCCAGTACTTC
cdr3_aa: CASSRSRGSGKDWETQYF
v_call: TRBV7-2
d_call: NA
clone_size: NA
cdr3_length: 18
j_call: TRBJ2-5

cdr3_nt: TGTGCCAGCGGACAGGGTGGAAAAGATACGCAGTATTTT
cdr3_aa: CASGQGGKDTQYF
v_call: TRBV5-4
d_call: TRBD1
clone_size: NA
cdr3_length: 13
j_call: TRBJ2-3

cdr3_nt: TGTGCCAGTAGTCCACGACTAGCGGGGGGGCCGACCGGGGAGCTGTTTTTT
cdr3_aa: CASSPRLAGGPTGELFF
v_call: TRBV19
d_call: TRBD2
clone_size: NA
cdr3_length: 17
j_call: TRBJ2-2

cdr3_nt: TGCGCCAGCAGCTTGGTAGGACGCGGGAGCTCCTACAATGAGCAGTTCTTC
cdr3_aa: CASSLVGRGSSYNEQFF
v_call: TRBV5-1
d_call: TRBD2
clone_size: NA
cdr3_length: 17
j_call: TRBJ2-1

cdr3_nt: TGCGCCAGCAGCTACTGGACAGGGGTGGCCGGGGAGCTGTTTTTT
cdr3_aa: CASSYWTGVAGELFF
v_call: TRBV5-1
d_call: TRBD1
clone_size: NA
cdr3_length: 15
j_call: TRBJ2-2

cdr3_nt: TGTGCTTCGGGAGCCCTCTACAATGAGCAGTTCTTC
cdr3_aa: CASGALYNEQFF
v_call: TRBV6-6
d_call: NA
clone_size: NA
cdr3_length: 12
j_call: TRBJ2-1

cdr3_nt: TGTGCCAGTAGTATAAGGCGGGCAGAATACTCTAACTATGGCTACACCTTC
cdr3_aa: CASSIRRAEYSNYGYTF
v_call: TRBV19
d_call: NA
clone_size: NA
cdr3_length: 17
j_call: TRBJ1-2

cdr3_nt: TGTGCCAGCAGCTTTCCGGGACTAGTCCGCGAGCAGTACTTC
cdr3_aa: CASSFPGLVREQYF
v_call: TRBV5-6
d_call: TRBD2
clone_size: NA
cdr3_length: 14
j_call: TRBJ2-7

cdr3_nt: TGTGCCAGCAGTTACGGGAGGGCAGCTTTCACAGATACGCAGTATTTT
cdr3_aa: CASSYGRAAFTDTQYF
v_call: TRBV6-2/TRBV6-3
d_call: TRBD2
clone_size: NA
cdr3_length: 16
j_call: TRBJ2-3

cdr3_nt: TGTGCCAGCAGTTTATCGGGACAGGGGGCTGGTGGCTACACCTTC
cdr3_aa: CASSLSGQGAGGYTF
v_call: TRBV27
d_call: TRBD1
clone_size: NA
cdr3_length: 15
j_call: TRBJ1-2

cdr3_nt: TGTGCCAGCAGAAAAAGCAGATCGGGAGTTAACTCACCCCTCCACTTT
cdr3_aa: CASRKSRSGVNSPLHF
v_call: TRBV27
d_call: NA
clone_size: once
cdr3_length: 16
j_call: TRBJ1-6

cdr3_nt: TGTGCCATCAGTGATGGGGGATCGGGCTACGAGCAGTACTTC
cdr3_aa: CAISDGGSGYEQYF
v_call: TRBV10-3
d_call: NA
clone_size: NA
cdr3_length: 14
j_call: TRBJ2-7

cdr3_nt: TGTGCCAGCAGCTTAGATCGCAGCACTGAAGCTTTCTTT
cdr3_aa: CASSLDRSTEAFF
v_call: TRBV7-9
d_call: NA
clone_size: NA
cdr3_length: 13
j_call: TRBJ1-1

cdr3_nt: TGCGCCAGCAGCTTGGCCGAGGGGACAGAGCAGTTCTTC
cdr3_aa: CASSLAEGTEQFF
v_call: TRBV5-1
d_call: NA
clone_size: NA
cdr3_length: 13
j_call: TRBJ2-1

cdr3_nt: TGTGCCACCAGCAGAGATGTGTCGGATTACTATGGCTACACCTTC
cdr3_aa: CATSRDVSDYYGYTF
v_call: TRBV15
d_call: NA
clone_size: NA
cdr3_length: 15
j_call: TRBJ1-2

cdr3_nt: TGTGCTAGTGGTTGGGGGACAGGGGGGACAGATACGCAGTATTTT
cdr3_aa: CASGWGTGGTDTQYF
v_call: TRBV12-5
d_call: TRBD1
clone_size: NA
cdr3_length: 15
j_call: TRBJ2-3

cdr3_nt: TGCGCCAGCAGCACCCAAGGACAGGGGTTCCAGTACTTC
cdr3_aa: CASSTQGQGFQYF
v_call: TRBV5-1
d_call: TRBD1
clone_size: once
cdr3_length: 13
j_call: TRBJ2-7

cdr3_nt: TGTGCCTGGCGGGGTAACACTGAAGCTTTCTTT
cdr3_aa: CAWRGNTEAFF
v_call: TRBV30
d_call: NA
clone_size: NA
cdr3_length: 11
j_call: TRBJ1-1

cdr3_nt: TGTGCCAGCAGCACCGGACTAGCGGGGACGGAGACCCAGTACTTC
cdr3_aa: CASSTGLAGTETQYF
v_call: TRBV5-5
d_call: TRBD2
clone_size: NA
cdr3_length: 15
j_call: TRBJ2-5

cdr3_nt: TGTGCCAGCAGCTTGGGCCCGGGACAGGGAGATGAAAAACTGTTTTTT
cdr3_aa: CASSLGPGQGDEKLFF
v_call: TRBV5-4
d_call: TRBD1
clone_size: NA
cdr3_length: 16
j_call: TRBJ1-4

cdr3_nt: TGTGCCAACCGACAGGATTACACCGGGGAGCTGTTTTTT
cdr3_aa: CANRQDYTGELFF
v_call: TRBV6-5
d_call: NA
clone_size: NA
cdr3_length: 13
j_call: TRBJ2-2

cdr3_nt: TGTGCCAGCAGCCGACCGACAGCCTGGGGGACCCAGTACTTC
cdr3_aa: CASSRPTAWGTQYF
v_call: TRBV6-2/TRBV6-3
d_call: NA
clone_size: NA
cdr3_length: 14
j_call: TRBJ2-5

cdr3_nt: TGTGCCAGCTCCCCAAAACAGGGAAATGGCTACACCTTC
cdr3_aa: CASSPKQGNGYTF
v_call: TRBV18
d_call: NA
clone_size: NA
cdr3_length: 13
j_call: TRBJ1-2

cdr3_nt: TGCGCCAGCAGCTTAGGACAAAAGGCAGATACGCAGTATTTT
cdr3_aa: CASSLGQKADTQYF
v_call: TRBV5-1
d_call: NA
clone_size: NA
cdr3_length: 14
j_call: TRBJ2-3

cdr3_nt: TGTGCCAGCAGTTTAGACCCATATGGGGAGCTGTTTTTT
cdr3_aa: CASSLDPYGELFF
v_call: TRBV12-3/TRBV12-4
d_call: NA
clone_size: NA
cdr3_length: 13
j_call: TRBJ2-2

cdr3_nt: TGTGCCAGCAGCTTAAGAAGAGGGGGCGACTACGAGCAGTACTTC
cdr3_aa: CASSLRRGGDYEQYF
v_call: TRBV7-2
d_call: TRBD1
clone_size: NA
cdr3_length: 15
j_call: TRBJ2-7

cdr3_nt: TGTGCCAGCACCCCCTTGGGACAGGGGGTTTTGTGCGAGCAGTACTTC
cdr3_aa: CASTPLGQGVLCEQYF
v_call: TRBV27
d_call: TRBD1
clone_size: NA
cdr3_length: 16
j_call: TRBJ2-7

cdr3_nt: TGTGCCTGGAGTGTCCCCCCGGGACAGGGGACAAATGAGCAGTTCTTC
cdr3_aa: CAWSVPPGQGTNEQFF
v_call: TRBV30
d_call: TRBD1
clone_size: NA
cdr3_length: 16
j_call: TRBJ2-1

cdr3_nt: TGTGCCAGCAGACCAGGGGGCGCGAACACCGGGGAGCTGTTTTTT
cdr3_aa: CASRPGGANTGELFF
v_call: TRBV6-5
d_call: TRBD1
clone_size: NA
cdr3_length: 15
j_call: TRBJ2-2

cdr3_nt: TGTGCCAGCACCAGGGGGCCGGGTGGAAACACCATATATTTT
cdr3_aa: CASTRGPGGNTIYF
v_call: TRBV28
d_call: TRBD1
clone_size: NA
cdr3_length: 14
j_call: TRBJ1-3

cdr3_nt: TGTGCCAGCAGATCGCGGACGCTCGAGCAGTACTTC
cdr3_aa: CASRSRTLEQYF
v_call: TRBV27
d_call: NA
clone_size: NA
cdr3_length: 12
j_call: TRBJ2-7

cdr3_nt: TGTGCCTTAGTGGGCCGCAGCAATGAGCAGTTCTTC
cdr3_aa: CALVGRSNEQFF
v_call: TRBV21-1
d_call: NA
clone_size: NA
cdr3_length: 12
j_call: TRBJ2-1

cdr3_nt: TGCGCCAGCAGCCAAAAGACAGGGGACGCCTACGAGCAGTACTTC
cdr3_aa: CASSQKTGDAYEQYF
v_call: TRBV4-1
d_call: TRBD1
clone_size: NA
cdr3_length: 15
j_call: TRBJ2-7

cdr3_nt: TGTGCCAGCTCACCAAAGGGGCCCGCGGGGACCCAGTACTTC
cdr3_aa: CASSPKGPAGTQYF
v_call: TRBV18
d_call: NA
clone_size: NA
cdr3_length: 14
j_call: TRBJ2-5

cdr3_nt: TGCGCCAGCAGCTTGCAGGGCAGCTCTGGGGCCAACGTCCTGACTTTC
cdr3_aa: CASSLQGSSGANVLTF
v_call: TRBV5-1
d_call: NA
clone_size: NA
cdr3_length: 16
j_call: TRBJ2-6

cdr3_nt: TGTGCCAGTGGCATGTCGGGGGGCAAGAACACAGATACGCAGTATTTT
cdr3_aa: CASGMSGGKNTDTQYF
v_call: TRBV28
d_call: NA
clone_size: NA
cdr3_length: 16
j_call: TRBJ2-3

cdr3_nt: TGTGCCAGCAGCTTGGGGGCAGGGCGTACCCAAGAGACCCAGTACTTC
cdr3_aa: CASSLGAGRTQETQYF
v_call: TRBV5-4
d_call: NA
clone_size: NA
cdr3_length: 16
j_call: TRBJ2-5

cdr3_nt: TGCAGCGTGGAGCCAGGGGAAACTGAAGCTTTCTTT
cdr3_aa: CSVEPGETEAFF
v_call: TRBV29-1
d_call: NA
clone_size: NA
cdr3_length: 12
j_call: TRBJ1-1

cdr3_nt: TGTGCCTGGAGTGTAGGCTGGGGGCTAGGGGAGACCCAGTACTTC
cdr3_aa: CAWSVGWGLGETQYF
v_call: TRBV30
d_call: NA
clone_size: NA
cdr3_length: 15
j_call: TRBJ2-5

cdr3_nt: TGTGCCAGCAGTGCCGCTATTCCGTCGGTGGGCACTGAAGCTTTCTTT
cdr3_aa: CASSAAIPSVGTEAFF
v_call: TRBV28
d_call: NA
clone_size: NA
cdr3_length: 16
j_call: TRBJ1-1

cdr3_nt: TGTGCCTGGAGGGGTGGAGGATACAATGAGCAGTTCTTC
cdr3_aa: CAWRGGGYNEQFF
v_call: TRBV30
d_call: NA
clone_size: NA
cdr3_length: 13
j_call: TRBJ2-1

cdr3_nt: TGTGCCAGCGCTGACAGGGTCTCTGGAAACACCATATATTTT
cdr3_aa: CASADRVSGNTIYF
v_call: TRBV7-8
d_call: TRBD1
clone_size: NA
cdr3_length: 14
j_call: TRBJ1-3

cdr3_nt: TGTGCCAGCAGCGTAGATGGAGCGCATCAGCCCCAGCATTTT
cdr3_aa: CASSVDGAHQPQHF
v_call: TRBV9
d_call: NA
clone_size: few
cdr3_length: 14
j_call: TRBJ1-5

cdr3_nt: TGTGCCAGCAGCTTAGCGGACGGCTACTTGGGATACGAGCAGTACTTC
cdr3_aa: CASSLADGYLGYEQYF
v_call: TRBV7-9
d_call: NA
clone_size: once
cdr3_length: 16
j_call: TRBJ2-7

cdr3_nt: TGTGCCAGCAGCGGAGCCACAGGGGCCGGGGAGCTGTTTTTT
cdr3_aa: CASSGATGAGELFF
v_call: TRBV6-5
d_call: TRBD1
clone_size: NA
cdr3_length: 14
j_call: TRBJ2-2

cdr3_nt: TGTGCCAGCAGTTACTCGAAGTGGGGGGCTACAGATACGCAGTATTTT
cdr3_aa: CASSYSKWGATDTQYF
v_call: TRBV6-5
d_call: NA
clone_size: NA
cdr3_length: 16
j_call: TRBJ2-3

cdr3_nt: TGTGCCAGCAGCTTAGCGCGGGTGAGGGACTATGGCTACACCTTC
cdr3_aa: CASSLARVRDYGYTF
v_call: TRBV7-8
d_call: NA
clone_size: NA
cdr3_length: 15
j_call: TRBJ1-2